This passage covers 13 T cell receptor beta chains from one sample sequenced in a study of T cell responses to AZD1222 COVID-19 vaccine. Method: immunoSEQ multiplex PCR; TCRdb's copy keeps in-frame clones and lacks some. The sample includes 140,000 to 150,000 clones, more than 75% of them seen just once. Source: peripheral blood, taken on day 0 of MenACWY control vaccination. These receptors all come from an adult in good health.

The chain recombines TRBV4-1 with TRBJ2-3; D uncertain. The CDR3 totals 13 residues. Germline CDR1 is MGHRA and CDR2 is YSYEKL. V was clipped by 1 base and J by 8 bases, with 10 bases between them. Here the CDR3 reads CASSQAELGTQYF. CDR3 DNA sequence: TGCGCCAGCAGCCAAGCCGAGCTAGGTACGCAGTATTTT.

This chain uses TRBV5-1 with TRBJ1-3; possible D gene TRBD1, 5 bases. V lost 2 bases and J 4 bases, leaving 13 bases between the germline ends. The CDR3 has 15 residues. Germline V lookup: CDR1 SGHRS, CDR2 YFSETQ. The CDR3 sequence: CASSFSGGQGNTIYF. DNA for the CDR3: TGCGCCAGCAGCTTTTCCGGAGGACAAGGAAACACCATATATTTT.

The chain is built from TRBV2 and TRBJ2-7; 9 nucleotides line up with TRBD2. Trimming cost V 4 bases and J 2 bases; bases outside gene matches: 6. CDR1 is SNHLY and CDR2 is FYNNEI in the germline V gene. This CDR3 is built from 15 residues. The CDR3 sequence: CASSVVASGAYEQYF. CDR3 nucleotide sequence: TGTGCCAGCAGTGTTGTGGCTAGCGGGGCCTACGAGCAGTACTTC.

CDR3 bases: TGTGCCACCAGCAGAGATATTGGGCGGCTCTCTGGAAACACCATATATTTT. It is translated as CATSRDIGRLSGNTIYF. This chain joins TRBV15 and TRBJ1-3; no clear D. The ends were cut back, 0 bases at V and 0 bases at J, with 12 bases in the middle. From germline, CDR1 is LNHNV and CDR2 YYDKDF (reference sequence). The length of the CDR3 is 17 residues.

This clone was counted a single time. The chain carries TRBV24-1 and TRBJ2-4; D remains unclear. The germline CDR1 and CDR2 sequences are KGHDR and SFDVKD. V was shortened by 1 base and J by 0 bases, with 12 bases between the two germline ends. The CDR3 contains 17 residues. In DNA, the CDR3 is TGTGCCACCAGTGATTTACCGGCGGACCTAGCCAAAAACATTCAGTACTTC. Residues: CATSDLPADLAKNIQYF.

The chain's CDR3 is CASNPSGGAGGELFF. The CDR3 nucleotides read TGTGCCAGCAACCCGAGTGGGGGGGCCGGCGGGGAGCTGTTTTTT. V gene TRBV11-2 combines with J gene TRBJ2-2; weak D call: TRBD2 (7 bases). The V and J ends lost 7 bases and 7 bases respectively, with 19 bases between them. The length of the CDR3 is 15 residues. CDR1 is SGHAT and CDR2 is FQNNGV in the germline V gene. Full variable domain (missing parts from reference TRBV11-2 and TRBJ2-2): EAGVAQSPRYKIIEKRQSVAFWCNPISGHATLYWYQQILGQGPKLLIQFQNNGVVDDSQLPKDRFSAERLKGVDSTLKIQPAKLEDSAVYLCASNPSGGAGGELFFGEGSRLTVL.

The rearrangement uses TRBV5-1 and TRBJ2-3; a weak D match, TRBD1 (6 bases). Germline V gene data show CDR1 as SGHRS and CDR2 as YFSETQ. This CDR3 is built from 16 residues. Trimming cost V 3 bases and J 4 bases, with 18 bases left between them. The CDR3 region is CASSSLPRQDPDTQYF. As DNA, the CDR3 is TGCGCCAGCAGCTCCCTACCTCGACAGGACCCAGATACGCAGTATTTT.

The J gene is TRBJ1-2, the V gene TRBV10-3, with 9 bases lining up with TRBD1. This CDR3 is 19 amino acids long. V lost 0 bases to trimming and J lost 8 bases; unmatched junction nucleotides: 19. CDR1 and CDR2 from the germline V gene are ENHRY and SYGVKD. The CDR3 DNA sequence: TGTGCCATCAGTGAGTCGAACAGGCCGGGACAGGGCTTTATGGGCGGCTACACCTTC. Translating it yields CAISESNRPGQGFMGGYTF.

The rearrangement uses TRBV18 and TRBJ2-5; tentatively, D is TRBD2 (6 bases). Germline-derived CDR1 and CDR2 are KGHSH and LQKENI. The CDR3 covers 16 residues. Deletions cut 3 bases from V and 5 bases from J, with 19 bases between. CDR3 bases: TGTGCCAGCTCACCTTGGGGCGGGGATAACCTGGAGACCCAGTACTTC. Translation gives CASSPWGGDNLETQYF.

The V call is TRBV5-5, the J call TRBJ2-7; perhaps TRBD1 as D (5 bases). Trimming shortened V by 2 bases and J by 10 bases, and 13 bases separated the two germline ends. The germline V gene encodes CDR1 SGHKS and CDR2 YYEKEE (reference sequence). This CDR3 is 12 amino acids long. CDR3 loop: CASSLDVGRQYV. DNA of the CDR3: TGTGCCAGCAGCTTAGATGTGGGGCGACAGTACGTC.

CDR3 residues: CASSQQSGNYGYTF. The CDR3 bases are TGTGCCAGCAGCCAACAGAGTGGGAACTATGGCTACACCTTC. This chain joins TRBV3-1 (or the pseudogene TRBV3-2) and TRBJ1-2; D gene unclear. This CDR3 spans 14 amino acids. Trimming removed 2 bases from V and 2 bases from J, with 9 bases in between. Germline values: CDR1 LGHDT, CDR2 YNNKEL (reference sequence).

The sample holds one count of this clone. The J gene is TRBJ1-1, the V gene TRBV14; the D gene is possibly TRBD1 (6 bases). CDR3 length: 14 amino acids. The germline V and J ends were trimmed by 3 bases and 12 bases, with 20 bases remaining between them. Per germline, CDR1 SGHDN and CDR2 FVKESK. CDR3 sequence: CASSQSRGAFRTFF. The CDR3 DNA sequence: TGTGCCAGCAGCCAGTCCCGGGGGGCGTTTCGGACTTTCTTT.

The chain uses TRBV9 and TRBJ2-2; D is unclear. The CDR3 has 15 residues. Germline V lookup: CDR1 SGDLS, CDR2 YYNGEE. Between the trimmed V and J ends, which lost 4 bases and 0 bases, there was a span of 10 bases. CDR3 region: CASSPRRANTGELFF. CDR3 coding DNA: TGTGCCAGCAGCCCACGGCGAGCGAACACCGGGGAGCTGTTTTTT.